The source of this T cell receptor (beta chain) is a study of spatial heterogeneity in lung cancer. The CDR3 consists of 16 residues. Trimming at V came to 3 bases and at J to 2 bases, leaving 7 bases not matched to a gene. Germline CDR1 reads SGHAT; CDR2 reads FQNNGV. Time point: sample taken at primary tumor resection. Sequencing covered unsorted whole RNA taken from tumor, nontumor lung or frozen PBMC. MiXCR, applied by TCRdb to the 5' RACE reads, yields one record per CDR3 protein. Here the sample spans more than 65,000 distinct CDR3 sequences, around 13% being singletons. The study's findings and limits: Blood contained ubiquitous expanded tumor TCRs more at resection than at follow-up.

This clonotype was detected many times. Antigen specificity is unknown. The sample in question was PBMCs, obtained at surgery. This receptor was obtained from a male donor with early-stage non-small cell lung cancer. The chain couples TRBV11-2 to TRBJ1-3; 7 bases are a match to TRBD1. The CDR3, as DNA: TGTGCCAGCAGCTTTTGGACAGGTGCCGCTGGAAACACCATATATTTT. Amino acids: CASSFWTGAAGNTIYF.